At least ten counts were recorded for the clone carrying this T cell receptor (beta chain). Noted time point: after trial treatment. As to treatment: LDRT plus nivolumab, ipilimumab, low-dose cyclophosphamide and aspirin (RACIN trial). The data originate from a study of low-dose radiotherapy and immunotherapy resistance in tumors. TRAV- and TRBV-specific primers primed first-strand cDNA, covering alpha and beta chains. A constant-region primer paired with the V-primer adapter amplified TCRs over roughly 18 PCR cycles. One entry per CDR3 protein, called by TCRdb with MiXCR from the reads. This sample has fewer than 110,000 distinct CDR3 sequences, with about 20% found just once. The input for sequencing was PBMCs, taken after low-dose radiotherapy plus immunotherapy. This sequence originates from a male donor with prostate cancer.

CDR3 DNA sequence: TGTGCCAGCAGTCCCTGGGACAGGGTCAGTGAAGCTTTCTTT. It codes for CASSPWDRVSEAFF. V is TRBV14 and J is TRBJ1-1; 9 bases are shared with TRBD1. The germline CDR1 and CDR2 sequences are SGHDN and FVKESK. The CDR3 spans 14 residues. The junction had 9 bases not matched to a gene; V was cut back by 6 bases and J by 7 bases.